These T cell receptor beta chains were read from a single sample in a study of identical twins. Using its own MiXCR run on the 5' RACE reads, TCRdb lists one record per CDR3 protein. The top ten clones hold around 1.7% of a sample with hundreds of thousands of distinct CDR3 sequences, 5.5% to 6.5% of them seen once. The material sequenced was naive T cells sorted from blood. These receptors were taken from a man aged 18 to 30 in good health. Both conserved end residues are part of each CDR3.

>15|TRBV6-2/TRBV6-3
CASSYSILATDTQYF
>16|TRBV12-5
CASGLVLAENTGELFF
>14|TRBV7-9
CASSRGDTNYGYTF
>16|TRBV7-2
CASSLILGGNTGELFF
>16|TRBV9
CASSDPTSGIYNEQFF
>15|TRBV29-1
CSVRELYSGANVLTF
>18|TRBV11-1
CASSLTPSRTSGRREQFF
>15|TRBV9
CASSVEEGTYNEQFF
>15|TRBV6-5
CASSYSRTGGAGYTF
>14|TRBV7-2
CASSNRDRRNEQYF
>10|TRBV29-1
CSVDTDTQYF
>17|TRBV7-9
CASRAKTRGRITGELFF
>14|TRBV5-1
CASSFVGETGELFF
>12|TRBV12-3/TRBV12-4
CASSPRRNEQFF
>13|TRBV20-1
CSARDGEGYGYTF
>15|TRBV10-3
CAIRSGKKGTDTQYF
>16|TRBV5-1
CASSLVPSGTYNEQFF
>17|TRBV6-5
CASSYSLKGTVNSPLHF
>14|TRBV24-1
CATSDAVRNGELFF
>16|TRBV27
CASAGQGVAGANVLTF
>14|TRBV5-1
CASSLAQGKETQYF
>16|TRBV28
CASSYPLAGASYEQYF
>15|TRBV6-1
CASSTPATGEETQYF
>13|TRBV20-1
CSASYRGSGEQYF
>15|TRBV6-5
CASSYSRGTGNTIYF
>13|TRBV9
CASTPGNTDTQYF
>13|TRBV15
CATSSSVTGELFF
>17|TRBV28
CASSSNLEGGQVETQYF